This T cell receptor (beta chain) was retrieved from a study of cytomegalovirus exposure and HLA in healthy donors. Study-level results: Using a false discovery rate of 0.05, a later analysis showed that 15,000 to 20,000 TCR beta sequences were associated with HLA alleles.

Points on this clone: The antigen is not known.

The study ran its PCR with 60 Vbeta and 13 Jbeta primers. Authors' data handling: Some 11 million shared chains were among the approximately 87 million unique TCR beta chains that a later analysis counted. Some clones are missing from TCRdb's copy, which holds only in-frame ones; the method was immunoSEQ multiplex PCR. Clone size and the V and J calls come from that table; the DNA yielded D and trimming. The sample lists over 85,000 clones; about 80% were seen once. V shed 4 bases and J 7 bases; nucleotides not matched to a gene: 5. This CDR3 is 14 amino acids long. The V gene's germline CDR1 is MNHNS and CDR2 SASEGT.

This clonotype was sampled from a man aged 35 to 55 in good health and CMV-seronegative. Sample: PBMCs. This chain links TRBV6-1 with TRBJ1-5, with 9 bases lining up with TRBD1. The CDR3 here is CASSAGQGNQPQHF. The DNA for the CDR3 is TGTGCCAGCAGTGCGGGACAGGGTAACCAGCCCCAGCATTTT.